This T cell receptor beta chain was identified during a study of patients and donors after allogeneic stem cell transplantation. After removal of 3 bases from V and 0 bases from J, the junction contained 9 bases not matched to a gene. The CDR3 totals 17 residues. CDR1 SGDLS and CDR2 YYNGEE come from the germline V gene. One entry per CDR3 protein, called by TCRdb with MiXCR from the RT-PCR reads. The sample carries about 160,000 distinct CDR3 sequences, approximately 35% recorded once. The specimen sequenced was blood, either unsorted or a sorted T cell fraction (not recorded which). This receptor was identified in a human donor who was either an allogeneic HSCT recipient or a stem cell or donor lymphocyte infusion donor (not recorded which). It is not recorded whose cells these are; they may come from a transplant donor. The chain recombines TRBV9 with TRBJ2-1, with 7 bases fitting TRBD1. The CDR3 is CASSAFSRGSSYNEQFF. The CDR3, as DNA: TGTGCCAGCAGCGCATTTTCCAGGGGGAGCTCCTACAATGAGCAGTTCTTC.